This entry is about one T cell receptor beta chain. Its binding antigen is unknown. No base quality information exists; no much larger clone differs at one position. Looking up the germline V gene yields CDR1 KGHSH and CDR2 LQKENI. Cut back by 1 base and 6 bases, the V and J ends lie 12 bases apart. The CDR3 starts with the cysteine, ends with the phenylalanine, and has 14 residues. Only the CDR3 portion is preserved as DNA: 42 bases, with reading frame beginning at the first base. Receptor amplification or capture employed 5' RACE. Sequencing was performed on an Illumina MiSeq. The public reads were quality trimmed at Q25 with fastp and then assembled into clones with MiXCR by TCRdb, keeping productive beta chains. Here each entry gathers all rows of one CDR3 protein and keeps the most common genes and DNA. The sample table shows more than 60,000 distinct CDR3 sequences, and roughly 21% are seen once. 1.4% of the sample comes from the top ten.

The data belong to a study of HIV-infected patients and healthy controls (dated by TCRdb to the mid-2010s). The clonotype comes from a human donor in good health. The V gene is TRBV18 and the J gene is TRBJ1-1, and possibly TRBD1, on 6 matching bases. The source material was CD4+ T cells from blood. The CDR3 region: CASSPLKGGSEAFF. At the DNA level, the sequence is TGTGCCAGCTCACCACTCAAAGGGGGTTCTGAAGCTTTCTTT.